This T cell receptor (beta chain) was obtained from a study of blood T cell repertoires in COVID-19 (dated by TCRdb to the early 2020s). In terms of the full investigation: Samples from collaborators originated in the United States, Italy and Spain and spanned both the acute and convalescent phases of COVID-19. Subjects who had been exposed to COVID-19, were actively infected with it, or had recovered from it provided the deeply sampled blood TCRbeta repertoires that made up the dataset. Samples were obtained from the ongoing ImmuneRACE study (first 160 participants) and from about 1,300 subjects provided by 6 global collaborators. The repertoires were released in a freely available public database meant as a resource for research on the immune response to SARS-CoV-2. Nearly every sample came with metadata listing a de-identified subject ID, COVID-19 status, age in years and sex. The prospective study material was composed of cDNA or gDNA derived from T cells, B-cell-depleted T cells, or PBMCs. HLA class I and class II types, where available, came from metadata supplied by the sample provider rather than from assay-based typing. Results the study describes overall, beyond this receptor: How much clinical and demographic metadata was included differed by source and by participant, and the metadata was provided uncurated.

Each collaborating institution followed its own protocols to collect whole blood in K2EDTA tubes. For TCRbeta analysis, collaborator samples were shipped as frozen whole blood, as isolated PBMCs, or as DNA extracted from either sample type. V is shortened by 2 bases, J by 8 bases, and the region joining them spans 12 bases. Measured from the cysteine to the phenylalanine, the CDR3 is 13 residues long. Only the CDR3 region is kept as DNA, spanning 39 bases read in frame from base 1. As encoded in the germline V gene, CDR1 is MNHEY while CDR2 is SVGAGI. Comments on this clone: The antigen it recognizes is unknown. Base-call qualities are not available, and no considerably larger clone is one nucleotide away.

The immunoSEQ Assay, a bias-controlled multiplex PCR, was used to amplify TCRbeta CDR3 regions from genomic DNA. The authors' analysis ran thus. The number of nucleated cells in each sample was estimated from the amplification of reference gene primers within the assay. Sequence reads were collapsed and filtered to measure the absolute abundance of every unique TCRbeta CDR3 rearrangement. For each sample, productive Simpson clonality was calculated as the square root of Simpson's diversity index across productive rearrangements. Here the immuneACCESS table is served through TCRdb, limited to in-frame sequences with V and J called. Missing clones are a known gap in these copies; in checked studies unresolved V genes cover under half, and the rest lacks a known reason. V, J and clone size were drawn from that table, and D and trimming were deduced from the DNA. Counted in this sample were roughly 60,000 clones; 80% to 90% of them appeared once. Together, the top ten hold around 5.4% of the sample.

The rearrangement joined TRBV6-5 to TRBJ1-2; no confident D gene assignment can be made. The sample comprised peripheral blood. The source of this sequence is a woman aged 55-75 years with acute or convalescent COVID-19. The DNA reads TGTGCCAGCAGTTACAACACAGTTGGAGGCTACACCTTC. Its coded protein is CASSYNTVGGYTF.